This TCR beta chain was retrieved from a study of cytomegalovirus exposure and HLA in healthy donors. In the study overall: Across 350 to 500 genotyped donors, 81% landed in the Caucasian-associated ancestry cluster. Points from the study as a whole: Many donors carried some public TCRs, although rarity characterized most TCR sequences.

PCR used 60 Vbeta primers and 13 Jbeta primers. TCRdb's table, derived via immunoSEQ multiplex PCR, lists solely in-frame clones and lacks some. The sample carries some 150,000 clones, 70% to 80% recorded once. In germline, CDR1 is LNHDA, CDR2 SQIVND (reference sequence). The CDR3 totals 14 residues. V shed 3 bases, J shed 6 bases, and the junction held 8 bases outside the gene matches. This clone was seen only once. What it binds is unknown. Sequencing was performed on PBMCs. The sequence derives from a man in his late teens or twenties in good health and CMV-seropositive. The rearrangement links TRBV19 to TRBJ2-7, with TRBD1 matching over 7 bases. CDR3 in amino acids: CASSIETGLGEQYF. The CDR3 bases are TGTGCCAGTAGTATCGAGACAGGGCTGGGCGAGCAGTACTTC.